A selection of T cell receptor beta chains follows, all from one sample in a study of cytomegalovirus exposure and HLA in healthy donors. Libraries were prepared by immunoSEQ multiplex PCR; TCRdb keeps only in-frame clonotypes and omits some of them. The table records roughly 150,000 clones, over 70% of them present only once. Source material: PBMCs. The origin of the receptors is a man aged 40-49 years in good health and CMV-seronegative. Both conserved end residues are trimmed from each CDR3. D genes are given only for firm matches.

TRBJ2-1	TRBV6-5	TRBD2	ASRLRLAGAGEQF
TRBJ2-1	TRBV19	-	ASSISVIGYNEQF
TRBJ2-5	TRBV2	-	ASRSVLETQY
TRBJ1-3	TRBV7-8	-	ASSARARPGNSGNTIY
TRBJ2-7	TRBV5-1	TRBD1	ASGPTGASSYEQY
TRBJ2-1	TRBV28	TRBD2	ASSFKGGRGYNEQF
TRBJ2-5	TRBV11-3	TRBD2	ASSPGGSGGRKETQY
TRBJ2-7	TRBV6-6	-	ASSRDSYEQY
TRBJ2-5	TRBV9	-	ASSVVSESPTQY
TRBJ2-5	TRBV5-1	TRBD1	ASSLSTGGNTQY
TRBJ1-2	TRBV6-1	-	ASSETYNYGYT
TRBJ1-2	TRBV6-6	-	ASSYSDMGYGYT
TRBJ2-5	TRBV2	TRBD2	ASSGGLAGGLETQY
TRBJ1-1	TRBV29-1	-	SGGGGVDTEAF
TRBJ2-7	TRBV18	TRBD2	ASSQTSGFTSYEQY
TRBJ1-1	TRBV19	-	AGNHTTPTEAF
TRBJ2-3	TRBV29-1	-	SVHAGFFTDTQY